This passage covers 23 T cell receptor beta chains from one sample sequenced in a study of blood T cell repertoires in COVID-19. TCRdb keeps only in-frame clones here, not all; method: immunoSEQ multiplex PCR. This repertoire shows 95,000 to 100,000 clones, 85% found once; its top ten account for about 1.8%. Sequencing input: peripheral blood. These receptor sequences come from a woman in her sixties or seventies with active or convalescent COVID-19.

This clone turned up a few times. V usage is TRBV5-3 and J usage is TRBJ2-1; TRBD2 matches at 15 bases. TRBV5-3 is reported as an ORF; its role is uncertain. V lost 4 bases, J lost 4 bases, and 12 bases stayed unmatched. This CDR3 region has 19 residues. The DNA of the CDR3 is TGTGCCAGAAGCCATAGGACTAGCGGGGGGGAGTTTCTTTACAATGAGCAGTTCTTC. It encodes CARSHRTSGGEFLYNEQFF.

This chain links TRBV4-3 with TRBJ1-4; D not certain. This CDR3 has 16 amino acids. Germline CDR1 and CDR2: LGHNA and YSLEER. V lost 0 bases and J 0 bases, leaving 8 bases between the germline ends. CDR3 sequence (DNA): TGCGCCAGCAGCCAAGATTACGGTGCAACTAATGAAAAACTGTTTTTT. This gives the protein CASSQDYGATNEKLFF.

CDR3 bases: TGTGCCAGTAGCCCCCTCGGGGCGCCCCAGCGGGATGGCTACACCTTC. It specifies CASSPLGAPQRDGYTF. This sequence joins TRBV19 and TRBJ1-2; weak D call: TRBD1 (5 bases). The germline V gene encodes CDR1 LNHDA and CDR2 SQIVND (reference sequence). V lost 6 bases to trimming and J lost 6 bases, with 23 bases between them. This CDR3 contains 16 residues.

V usage is TRBV11-3 and J usage is TRBJ1-2; D may be TRBD1 (6 bases). This CDR3 is 18 amino acids long. V dropped 0 bases and J dropped 4 bases, with 21 bases sitting between them. CDR1 SGHNT and CDR2 YENEEA come from the germline V gene. The CDR3 DNA follows: TGTGCCAGCAGCTTAGATCGGGACACCTTTTCTGATCCCTATGGCTACACCTTC. Protein: CASSLDRDTFSDPYGYTF.

The CDR3 sequence is CAWSRTSGINEQFF. CDR3 nucleotide sequence: TGTGCCTGGAGTAGGACTAGCGGGATCAATGAGCAGTTCTTC. This chain links TRBV30 with TRBJ2-1; 12 nucleotides match TRBD2. The CDR3 extends over 14 amino acids. Trimming at V came to 2 bases and at J to 6 bases, leaving 2 bases not matched to a gene. Germline-derived CDR1 and CDR2 are GTSNPN and SVGIG (reference sequence).

This chain links TRBV11-3 with TRBJ2-1, with D possibly matching TRBD1 (6 bases). From germline, CDR1 is SGHNT and CDR2 YENEEA. This CDR3 has 15 amino acids. The V end was cut by 6 bases, the J end by 9 bases, with 21 bases between. The CDR3 DNA follows: TGTGCCAGCAGGTCAGGGGTCTCGGCGTCCGGTGAGCAGTTCTTC. It codes for CASRSGVSASGEQFF.

The V and J genes are TRBV28 and TRBJ1-2, with TRBD1 as a possible D gene (5 bases). The CDR3 is 15 residues long. Germline assignment: CDR1 MDHEN and CDR2 SYDVKM. With 5 bases removed from V and 11 bases from J, the gap between germline ends came to 24 bases. CDR3 sequence: CASSITSIFRGDYTF. The CDR3 region has the DNA TGTGCCAGCAGTATCACGTCGATCTTTAGGGGCGATTACACCTTC.

This sequence joins TRBV4-3 and TRBJ1-6; 7 nucleotides agree with TRBD1. CDR1 is LGHNA, CDR2 YSLEER, per germline. With 1 base clipped from V and 5 bases from J, the junction kept 2 bases outside the gene matches. The CDR3 extends over 15 amino acids. The CDR3 coding sequence is TGCGCCAGCAGCCAAGCGGACAGGAATAATTCACCCCTCCACTTT. It is translated as CASSQADRNNSPLHF.

This clone was counted only a few times. This sequence joins TRBV3-1 (or the pseudogene TRBV3-2) and TRBJ1-2; 8 bases agree with TRBD1. The CDR3 is 14 amino acids. Germline trimming cut 8 bases from V and 8 bases from J; bases unmatched to any gene: 13. The germline CDR1 and CDR2 sequences are LGHDT and YNNKEL (reference sequence). The CDR3 protein is CASSEGRGPAGYTF. The CDR3 DNA reads as TGTGCCAGCTCCGAAGGCAGGGGGCCGGCAGGCTACACCTTC.

This rearrangement joins TRBV10-3 to TRBJ1-3; D possibly corresponds to TRBD1 (5 bases). This CDR3 has 13 residues. V gave up 10 bases and J gave up 0 bases, with 10 bases separating them. Germline V gene data show CDR1 as ENHRY and CDR2 as SYGVKD. The CDR3 region is CATWTLSGNTIYF. In DNA, the CDR3 is TGTGCCACATGGACACTCTCTGGAAACACCATATATTTT.

This clone was picked up one time. V usage is TRBV7-5 and J usage is TRBJ2-2; TRBD1, the table's D call, lacks a check against the DNA. TRBV7-5 is a pseudogene locus. The CDR3 has 19 residues. CDR3: CARSSLRTELPTNTGELFF. CDR3 bases: TGTGCCAGAAGCTCCTTAAGGACAGAACTACCAACGAACACCGGGGAGCTGTTTTTT.

This chain joins TRBV18 and TRBJ2-2, with D possibly being TRBD1 (5 bases). Germline loops: CDR1 KGHSH, CDR2 LQKENI. The CDR3 is 14 residues long. Trimming took 3 bases from V and 1 from J, leaving 6 bases between them. This chain's CDR3 is CASSPDKNTGELFF. CDR3 nucleotides: TGTGCCAGCTCACCGGACAAGAACACCGGGGAGCTGTTTTTT. Full variable domain (rest looked up from reference TRBV18 and TRBJ2-2): NAGVMQNPRHLVRRRGQEARLRCSPMKGHSHVYWYRQLPEEGLKFMVYLQKENIIDESGMPKERFSAEFPKEGPSILRIQQVVRGDSAAYFCASSPDKNTGELFFGEGSRLTVL.

The CDR3 reads CASSAQGALLGANVLTF. Written as DNA, the CDR3 is TGTGCCAGCAGCGCCCAGGGGGCCTTACTTGGGGCCAACGTCCTGACTTTC. This chain links TRBV9 with TRBJ2-6, with TRBD1 matching over 8 bases. CDR1 SGDLS and CDR2 YYNGEE come from the germline V gene. V was clipped by 3 bases and J by 3 bases; unmatched bases: 8. CDR3 length: 17 residues.

The chain is built from TRBV7-8 and TRBJ1-5; 7 nucleotides align to TRBD1. The CDR3 length is 17 residues. With 5 bases clipped from V and 4 bases from J, the junction kept 14 bases outside the gene matches. Germline V CDR1 and CDR2: SGHVS, FQNEAQ. As DNA, the CDR3 is TGTGCCAGCAGCCCGTACAGGGGTCACGAACCTAATCAGCCCCAGCATTTT. Amino acids: CASSPYRGHEPNQPQHF.

The chain has TRBV18 and TRBJ1-1; possibly TRBD1 for D (5 bases). Germline V CDR1 and CDR2: KGHSH, LQKENI. The germline V and J ends were trimmed by 3 bases and 0 bases, with 14 bases remaining between them. The CDR3 runs 16 residues. The CDR3 spells CASSPFVAGMNTEAFF. The CDR3 DNA sequence: TGTGCCAGCTCACCCTTTGTTGCAGGGATGAACACTGAAGCTTTCTTT.

This chain uses TRBV7-9 with TRBJ2-2; D is possibly TRBD1 (5 bases). The CDR3 loop spans 17 amino acids. Germline lookup yields CDR1 SEHNR and CDR2 FQNEAQ (reference sequence). V lost 3 bases and J 0 bases, leaving 14 bases between the germline ends. CDR3: CASSFKQVLANTGELFF. The CDR3, as DNA: TGTGCCAGCAGCTTTAAACAGGTGCTCGCGAACACCGGGGAGCTGTTTTTT.

The rearrangement joins TRBV11-2 to TRBJ2-5, with 11 nucleotides matching TRBD2. V gave up 0 bases and J gave up 5 bases; unmatched junction bases: 8. CDR3 length: 17 residues. Germline V lookup: CDR1 SGHAT, CDR2 FQNNGV. The CDR3 sequence: CASSLDDVTSGGETQYF. The CDR3 coding sequence is TGTGCCAGCAGCTTAGATGATGTTACTAGCGGGGGCGAGACCCAGTACTTC.

The chain has TRBV18 and TRBJ1-1; 7 bases match TRBD1. Trimming removed 6 bases from V and 7 bases from J; junction bases left unmatched: 11. The germline CDR1 and CDR2 sequences are KGHSH and LQKENI. CDR3 length: 14 amino acids. The CDR3 spells CASSRSTGEVEAFF. The CDR3 DNA is TGTGCCAGCTCGCGGTCTACAGGGGAGGTTGAAGCTTTCTTT.

The CDR3 reads CASSFNTGDAETQYF. CDR3 DNA: TGTGCCAGCAGCTTTAATACAGGGGACGCAGAGACCCAGTACTTC. The chain carries TRBV7-9 and TRBJ2-5; 7 bases map to TRBD1. Germline V lookup: CDR1 SEHNR, CDR2 FQNEAQ (reference sequence). The CDR3 contains 15 residues. V lost 3 bases to trimming and J lost 4 bases; unmatched junction nucleotides: 8. The whole variable domain, filled in from reference TRBV7-9 and TRBJ2-5, reads DTGVSQNPRHKITKRGQNVTFRCDPISEHNRLYWYRQTLGQGPEFLTYFQNEAQLEKSRLLSDRFSAERPKGSFSTLEIQRTEQGDSAMYLCASSFNTGDAETQYFGPGTRLLVL.

This rearrangement joins TRBV24-1 to TRBJ2-1, with 7 positions matching TRBD2. The V gene's germline CDR1 is KGHDR and CDR2 SFDVKD. V dropped 5 bases and J dropped 5; count of bases not matched to a gene: 20. The CDR3 contains 19 residues. The CDR3 DNA reads TGTGCCACCAGTGTCTTGACTAGCCTCAAAAGGACCAAGAACAATGAGCAGTTCTTC. It translates to CATSVLTSLKRTKNNEQFF.

The V gene is TRBV30, the J gene TRBJ1-6, with no clear D. From germline, CDR1 is GTSNPN and CDR2 SVGIG (reference sequence). V lost 3 bases, J lost 7 bases, and 10 bases lay in between. The CDR3 is 13 amino acids. As DNA, the CDR3 is TGTGCCTGGAGGACCACTATGAATTCACCCCTCCACTTT. Translated, it gives CAWRTTMNSPLHF.

V usage is TRBV10-3 and J usage is TRBJ2-5; D uncertain. CDR1 and CDR2 from the germline V gene are ENHRY and SYGVKD. This CDR3 region has 13 residues. The V end was cut by 5 bases, the J end by 0 bases, with 7 bases between. The CDR3 nucleotides are TGTGCCATCAGTCGAAGCCACCAAGAGACCCAGTACTTC. It specifies CAISRSHQETQYF.

This chain connects TRBV7-6 to TRBJ2-1; 9 nucleotides agree with TRBD1. Unmatched junction bases numbered 11, after V lost 5 bases and J lost 9 bases. CDR3 length equals 15 residues. From germline, CDR1 is SGHVS and CDR2 FNYEAQ. CDR3 sequence: CASSPTGQGLGEQFF. In nucleotides, the CDR3 is TGTGCCAGCAGCCCGACGGGACAGGGTCTGGGTGAGCAGTTCTTC.